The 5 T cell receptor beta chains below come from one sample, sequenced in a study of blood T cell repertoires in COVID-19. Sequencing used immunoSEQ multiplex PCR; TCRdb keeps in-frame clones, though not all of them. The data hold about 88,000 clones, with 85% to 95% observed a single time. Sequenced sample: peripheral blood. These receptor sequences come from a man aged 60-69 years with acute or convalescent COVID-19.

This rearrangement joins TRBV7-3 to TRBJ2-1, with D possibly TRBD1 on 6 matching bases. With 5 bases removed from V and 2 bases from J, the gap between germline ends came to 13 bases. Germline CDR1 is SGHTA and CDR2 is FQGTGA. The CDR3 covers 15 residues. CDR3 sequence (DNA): TGTGCCAGCAGCACTCTAGGGGGAACCTACAATGAGCAGTTCTTC. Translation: CASSTLGGTYNEQFF.

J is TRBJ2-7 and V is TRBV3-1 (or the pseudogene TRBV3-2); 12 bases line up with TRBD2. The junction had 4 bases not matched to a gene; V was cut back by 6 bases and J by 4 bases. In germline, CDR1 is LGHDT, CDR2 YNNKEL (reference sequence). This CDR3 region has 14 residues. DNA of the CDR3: TGTGCCAGCAGTCTGGGACTAGCGGGTTACGAGCAGTACTTC. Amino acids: CASSLGLAGYEQYF.

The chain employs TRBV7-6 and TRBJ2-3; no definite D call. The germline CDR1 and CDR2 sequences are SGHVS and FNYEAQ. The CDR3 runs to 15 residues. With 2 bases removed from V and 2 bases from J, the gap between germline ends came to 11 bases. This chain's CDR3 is CASSLRLEPTDTQYF. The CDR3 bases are TGTGCCAGCAGCTTAAGGCTAGAACCCACAGATACGCAGTATTTT.

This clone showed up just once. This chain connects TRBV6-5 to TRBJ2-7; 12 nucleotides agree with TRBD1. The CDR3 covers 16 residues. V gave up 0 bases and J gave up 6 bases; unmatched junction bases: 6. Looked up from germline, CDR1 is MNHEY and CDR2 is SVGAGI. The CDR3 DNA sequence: TGTGCCAGCAGTTACTCCTCCGGGACAGGGGGCGGCGAGCAGTACTTC. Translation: CASSYSSGTGGGEQYF.

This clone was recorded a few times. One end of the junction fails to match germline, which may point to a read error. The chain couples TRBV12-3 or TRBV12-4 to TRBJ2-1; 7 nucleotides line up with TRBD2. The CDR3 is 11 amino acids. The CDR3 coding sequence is TGTGCCAGCAGCTTAGCGGGCAAGCAGTTCTTC. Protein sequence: CASSLAGKQFF.